This T cell receptor (beta chain) was captured by sequencing in a study of blood T cell repertoires in COVID-19. Overall study: PBMCs, B-cell-depleted T cells, or T cells were the source of the cDNA or gDNA that made up the material.

All enrollees were roughly 18 to 100 years old and from 25 or so US areas. The study assigned cohorts using participant-reported clinical history. Authors' methods: Cell counts per sample came from amplifying reference gene primers. Measured with immunoSEQ multiplex PCR; TCRdb has only the in-frame clones, and not every one. The V and J calls and the clone size are those of that table, but D and trimming were determined from the DNA. The sample records around 340,000 clones, 88% being singletons. V lost 0 bases to trimming and J lost 5 bases; unmatched junction nucleotides: 3. CDR3 size: 14 residues. CDR1 is SGHNT and CDR2 is YENEEA in the germline V gene.

The chain uses TRBV11-3 and TRBJ1-1; TRBD1 aligns across 7 bases. This TCR came from a woman aged 30 to 39 who had been exposed to COVID-19. The sample comprised PBMCs or T cells enriched from blood (not recorded which). CDR3 nucleotides: TGTGCCAGCAGCTTAGAGCAGGGGGTAACTGAAGCTTTCTTT. It yields the protein CASSLEQGVTEAFF.